Below, 8 T cell receptor beta chains from the same sample are listed, as sequenced in a study of cytomegalovirus exposure and HLA in healthy donors (dated by TCRdb to 2015 to 2018). Receptor amplification or capture employed the immunoSEQ multiplex PCR assay. The multiplex PCR relied on a mix of 60 forward primers for TCR Vbeta segments and 13 reverse primers for TCR Jbeta segments. TCRdb carries this immuneACCESS record with in-frame sequences only. Its versions omit some clonotypes, under half of them owing to an unresolved V gene in the studies checked, with the rest unexplained. The sample's table lists a count of 35,000 to 50,000 clones. Approximately 8.8% of the sample belongs to the ten largest clones. Sequenced: PBMCs. The source of these receptors is a male donor in good health and CMV-seronegative.

This chain joins TRBV19 and TRBJ1-4; 7 bases agree with TRBD1. The V gene end was trimmed by 9 bases and the J gene end by 3 bases; junction bases not matched to a gene: 16. The CDR3 extends over 17 amino acids. The germline V gene encodes CDR1 LNHDA and CDR2 SQIVND (reference sequence). The CDR3 here is CASKDSYRGKSNEKLFF. The CDR3 region has the DNA TGTGCCAGCAAGGATTCATACAGGGGCAAATCTAATGAAAAACTGTTTTTT.

This rearrangement joins TRBV6-5 to TRBJ2-7; 9 bases line up with TRBD1. V lost 6 bases and J lost 4; bases outside the gene matches: 10. The CDR3 covers 15 residues. The germline CDR1 and CDR2 sequences are MNHEY and SVGAGI. This CDR3 reads CASRPGGTGTYEQYF. The CDR3 DNA reads as TGTGCCAGCAGACCCGGCGGGACAGGGACTTACGAGCAGTACTTC.

The gene calls are TRBV7-2 and TRBJ2-7; TRBD2 matches 7 bases. Trimming removed 1 base from V and 3 bases from J; junction bases left unmatched: 3. CDR3 length: 14 amino acids. CDR1 and CDR2 (germline): SGHTA, FQGNSA. The CDR3 region is CASSLGRGDYEQYF. The CDR3 coding sequence is TGTGCCAGCAGCTTAGGACGGGGGGACTACGAGCAGTACTTC.

The V call is TRBV5-1, the J call TRBJ2-2; 16 bases match TRBD2. With 3 bases clipped from V and 7 bases from J, the junction kept 6 bases outside the gene matches. The CDR3 length is 17 residues. From germline, CDR1 is SGHRS and CDR2 YFSETQ. CDR3 sequence reads: CASSSGLAGGPDGELFF. The CDR3 DNA reads as TGCGCCAGCAGCTCGGGACTAGCGGGAGGGCCTGACGGGGAGCTGTTTTTT.

The gene calls are TRBV2 and TRBJ1-1, with a possible D match to TRBD1 (6 bases). The CDR3 runs to 12 residues. CDR1 SNHLY and CDR2 FYNNEI come from the germline V gene. Deletions cut 4 bases from V and 5 bases from J, with 8 bases between. CDR3 sequence reads: CASSVQGTEAFF. CDR3 coding DNA: TGTGCCAGCAGTGTCCAGGGGACTGAAGCTTTCTTT.

The V and J genes are TRBV7-9 and TRBJ2-2; TRBD2 matches at 7 bases. CDR3 length: 16 residues. The trim removed 5 bases at V and 0 bases at J, leaving 6 bases unmatched. The germline CDR1 and CDR2 sequences are SEHNR and FQNEAQ (reference sequence). DNA for the CDR3: TGTGCCAGCAGCCCAGGGACTAACGCGAACACCGGGGAGCTGTTTTTT. It codes for CASSPGTNANTGELFF. The full variable domain, its missing parts supplied by reference TRBV7-9 and TRBJ2-2, is DTGVSQNPRHKITKRGQNVTFRCDPISEHNRLYWYRQTLGQGPEFLTYFQNEAQLEKSRLLSDRFSAERPKGSFSTLEIQRTEQGDSAMYLCASSPGTNANTGELFFGEGSRLTVL.

This chain links TRBV7-8 with TRBJ2-3; D is undetermined. CDR1 is SGHVS, CDR2 FQNEAQ, per germline. Trimming removed 4 bases from V and 4 bases from J, with 9 bases in between. The CDR3 is 13 amino acids. The CDR3 region is CASSSSEADTQYF. The CDR3 DNA sequence: TGTGCCAGCAGCTCGAGTGAGGCAGATACGCAGTATTTT. The complete variable domain, with remaining parts taken from reference TRBV7-8 and TRBJ2-3, reads GAGVSQSPRYKVAKRGQDVALRCDPISGHVSLFWYQQALGQGPEFLTYFQNEAQLDKSGLPSDRFFAERPEGSVSTLKIQRTQQEDSAVYLCASSSSEADTQYFGPGTRLTVL.

The CDR3, as DNA: TGTGCCAGCACCACGGGGGGGTACGAGCAGTACTTC. As protein: CASTTGGYEQYF. V usage is TRBV6-5 and J usage is TRBJ2-7; 8 bases are a match to TRBD2. CDR3 length: 12 residues. Trimming cost V 7 bases and J 4 bases; bases outside gene matches: 3. Germline CDR1 MNHEY, CDR2 SVGAGI.